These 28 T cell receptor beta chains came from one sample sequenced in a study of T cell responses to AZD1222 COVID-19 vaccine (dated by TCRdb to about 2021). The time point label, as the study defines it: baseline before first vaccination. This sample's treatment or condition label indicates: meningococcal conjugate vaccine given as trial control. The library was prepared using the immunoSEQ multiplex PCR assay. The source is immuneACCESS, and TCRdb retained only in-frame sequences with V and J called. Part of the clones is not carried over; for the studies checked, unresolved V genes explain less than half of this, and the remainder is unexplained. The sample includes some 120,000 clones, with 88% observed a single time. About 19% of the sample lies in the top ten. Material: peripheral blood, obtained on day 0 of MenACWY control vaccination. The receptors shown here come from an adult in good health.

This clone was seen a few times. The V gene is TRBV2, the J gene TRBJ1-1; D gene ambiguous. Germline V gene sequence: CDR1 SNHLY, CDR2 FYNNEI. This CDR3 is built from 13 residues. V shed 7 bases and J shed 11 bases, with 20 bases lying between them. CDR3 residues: CASKKKAIDSAFF. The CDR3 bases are TGTGCCAGCAAAAAGAAAGCTATAGATTCGGCTTTCTTT.

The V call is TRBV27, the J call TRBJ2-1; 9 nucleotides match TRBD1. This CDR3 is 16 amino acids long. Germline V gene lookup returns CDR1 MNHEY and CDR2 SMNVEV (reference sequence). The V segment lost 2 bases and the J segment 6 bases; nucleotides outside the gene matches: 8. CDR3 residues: CASSLRMTGGSNEQFF. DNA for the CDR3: TGTGCCAGCAGTTTAAGGATGACAGGGGGGTCCAATGAGCAGTTCTTC.

The CDR3 loop reads CASSLGGDYGYTF. CDR3 nucleotides: TGCGCCAGCAGCTTGGGGGGTGACTATGGCTACACCTTC. The V gene is TRBV5-1, the J gene TRBJ1-2, with D unresolved. The V end lost 0 bases, the J end lost 3 bases, and 6 bases lay between the germline ends. The CDR3 runs 13 residues. From germline, CDR1 is SGHRS and CDR2 YFSETQ.

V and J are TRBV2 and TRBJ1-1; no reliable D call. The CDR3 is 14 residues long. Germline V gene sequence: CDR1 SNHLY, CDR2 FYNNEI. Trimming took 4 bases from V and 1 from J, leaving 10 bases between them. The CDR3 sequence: CASSGLRRNTEAFF. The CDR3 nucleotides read TGTGCCAGCAGTGGTTTACGGAGGAACACTGAAGCTTTCTTT.

The CDR3 DNA reads as TGTGCCAGCAGCAAATCGAGTAGCAATCAGCCCCAGCATTTT. As protein: CASSKSSSNQPQHF. V gene TRBV21-1 combines with J gene TRBJ1-5. TRBV21-1 is flagged as a pseudogene. This CDR3 has 14 residues.

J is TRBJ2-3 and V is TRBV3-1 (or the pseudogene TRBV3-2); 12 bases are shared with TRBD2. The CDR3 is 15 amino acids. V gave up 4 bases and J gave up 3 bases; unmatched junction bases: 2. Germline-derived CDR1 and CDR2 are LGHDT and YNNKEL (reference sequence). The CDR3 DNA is TGTGCCAGCAGCCTCGGACTAGCGGGAACAGATACGCAGTATTTT. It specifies CASSLGLAGTDTQYF.

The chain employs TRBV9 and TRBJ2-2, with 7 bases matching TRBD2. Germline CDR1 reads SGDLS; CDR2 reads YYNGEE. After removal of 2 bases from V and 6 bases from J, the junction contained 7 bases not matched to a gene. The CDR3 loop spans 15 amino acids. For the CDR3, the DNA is TGTGCCAGCAGCGTCCTCCTTGGGGGGGCCGGGGAGCTGTTTTTT. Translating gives CASSVLLGGAGELFF.

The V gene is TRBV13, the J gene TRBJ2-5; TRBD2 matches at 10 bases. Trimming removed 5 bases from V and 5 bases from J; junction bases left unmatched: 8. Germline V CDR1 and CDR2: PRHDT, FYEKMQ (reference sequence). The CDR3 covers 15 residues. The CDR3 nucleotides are TGTGCCAGCAGCCGGACTAGCGGCCCCCAGGAGACCCAGTACTTC. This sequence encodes CASSRTSGPQETQYF.

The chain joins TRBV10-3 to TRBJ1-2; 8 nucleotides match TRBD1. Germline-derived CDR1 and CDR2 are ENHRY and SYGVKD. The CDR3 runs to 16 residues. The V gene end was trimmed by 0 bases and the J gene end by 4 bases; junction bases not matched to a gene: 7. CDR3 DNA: TGTGCCATCAGTGAGTCCTCTGGGCAGGGGGCCTATGGCTACACCTTC. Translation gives CAISESSGQGAYGYTF.

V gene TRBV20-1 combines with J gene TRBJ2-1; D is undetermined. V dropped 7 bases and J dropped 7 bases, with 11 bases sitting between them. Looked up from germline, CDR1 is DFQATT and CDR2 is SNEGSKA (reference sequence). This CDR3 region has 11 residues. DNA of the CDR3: TGCAGTGAGGAGACCTGGAATGAGCAGTTCTTC. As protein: CSEETWNEQFF.

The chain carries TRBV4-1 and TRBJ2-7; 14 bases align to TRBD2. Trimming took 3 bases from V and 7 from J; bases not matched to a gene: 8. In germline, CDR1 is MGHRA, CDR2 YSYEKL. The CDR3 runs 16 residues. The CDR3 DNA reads TGCGCCAGCAGCCAGGGACTAGCGGGGGTTCCAAGGGAGCAGTACTTC. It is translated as CASSQGLAGVPREQYF.

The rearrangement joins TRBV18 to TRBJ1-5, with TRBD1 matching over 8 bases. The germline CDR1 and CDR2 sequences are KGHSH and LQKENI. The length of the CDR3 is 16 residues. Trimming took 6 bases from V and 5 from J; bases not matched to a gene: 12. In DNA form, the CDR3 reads TGTGCCAGCTCGGACCGGTGGCAGGGGGCGCATCAGCCCCAGCATTTT. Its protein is CASSDRWQGAHQPQHF.

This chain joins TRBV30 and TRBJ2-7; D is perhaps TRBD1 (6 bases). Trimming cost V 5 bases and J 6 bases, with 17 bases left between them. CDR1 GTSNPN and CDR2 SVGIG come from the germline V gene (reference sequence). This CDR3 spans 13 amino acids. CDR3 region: CAWAYNRVSEQYF. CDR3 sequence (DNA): TGTGCCTGGGCCTATAACAGGGTTAGCGAGCAGTACTTC.

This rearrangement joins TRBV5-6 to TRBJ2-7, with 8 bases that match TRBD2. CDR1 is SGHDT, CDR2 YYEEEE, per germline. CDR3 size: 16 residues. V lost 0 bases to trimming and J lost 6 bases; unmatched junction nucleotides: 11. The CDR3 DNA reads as TGTGCCAGCAGCTTGGATGCAGCGGGAGTCTCGCTCGAGCAGTACTTC. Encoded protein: CASSLDAAGVSLEQYF.

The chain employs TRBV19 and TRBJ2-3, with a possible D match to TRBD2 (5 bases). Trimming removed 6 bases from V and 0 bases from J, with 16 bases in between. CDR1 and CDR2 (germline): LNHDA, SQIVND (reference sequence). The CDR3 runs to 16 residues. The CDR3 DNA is TGTGCCAGTAGCAGGCCTCGGGGTAAAAGCACAGATACGCAGTATTTT. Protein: CASSRPRGKSTDTQYF.

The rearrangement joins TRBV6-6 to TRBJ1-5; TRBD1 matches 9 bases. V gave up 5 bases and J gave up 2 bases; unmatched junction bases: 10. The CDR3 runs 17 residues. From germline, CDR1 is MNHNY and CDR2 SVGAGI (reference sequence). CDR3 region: CASSPRQGERGNQPQHF. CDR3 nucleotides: TGTGCCAGCAGTCCCAGACAGGGGGAGAGAGGCAATCAGCCCCAGCATTTT.

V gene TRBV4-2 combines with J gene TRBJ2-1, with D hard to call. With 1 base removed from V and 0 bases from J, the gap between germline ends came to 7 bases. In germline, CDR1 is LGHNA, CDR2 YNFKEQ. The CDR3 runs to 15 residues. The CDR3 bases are TGTGCCAGCAGCCAAGTGGAGAGCTCCTACAATGAGCAGTTCTTC. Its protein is CASSQVESSYNEQFF.

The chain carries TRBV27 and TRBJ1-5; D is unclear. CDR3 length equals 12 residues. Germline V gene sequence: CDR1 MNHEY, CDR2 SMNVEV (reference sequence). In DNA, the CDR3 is TGTCGATTGGACCTTGACAATCAGCCCCAGCATTTT. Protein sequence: CRLDLDNQPQHF.

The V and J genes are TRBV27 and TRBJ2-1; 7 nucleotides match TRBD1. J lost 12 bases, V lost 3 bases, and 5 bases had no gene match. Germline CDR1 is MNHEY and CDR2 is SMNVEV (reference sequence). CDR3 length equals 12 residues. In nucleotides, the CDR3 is TGTGCCAGCAGTTTTACAGGGGTCGTGCAGTTCTTC. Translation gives CASSFTGVVQFF.

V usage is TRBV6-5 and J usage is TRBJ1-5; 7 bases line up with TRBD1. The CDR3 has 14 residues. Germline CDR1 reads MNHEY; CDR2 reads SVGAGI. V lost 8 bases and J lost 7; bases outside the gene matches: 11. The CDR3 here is CASGTDRVGQPQHF. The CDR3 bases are TGTGCCAGCGGGACAGACAGGGTCGGGCAGCCCCAGCATTTT.

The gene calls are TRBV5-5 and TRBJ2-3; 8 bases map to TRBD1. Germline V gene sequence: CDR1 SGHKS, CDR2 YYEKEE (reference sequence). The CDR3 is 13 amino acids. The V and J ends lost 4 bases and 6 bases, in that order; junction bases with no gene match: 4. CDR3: CASSTRQGDTQYF. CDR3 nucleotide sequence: TGTGCCAGCAGCACCAGACAGGGGGATACGCAGTATTTT.

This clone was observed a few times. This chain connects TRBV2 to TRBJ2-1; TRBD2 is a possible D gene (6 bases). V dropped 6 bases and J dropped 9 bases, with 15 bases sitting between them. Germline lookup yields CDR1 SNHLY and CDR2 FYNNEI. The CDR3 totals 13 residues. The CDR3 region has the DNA TGTGCCAGCAGGGTCCGGGGGATCGGTGAGCAGTTCTTC. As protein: CASRVRGIGEQFF.

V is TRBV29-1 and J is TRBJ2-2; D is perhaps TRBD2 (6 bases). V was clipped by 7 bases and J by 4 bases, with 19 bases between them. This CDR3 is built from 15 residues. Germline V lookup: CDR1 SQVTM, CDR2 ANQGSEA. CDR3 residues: CSARGFRGSTGELFF. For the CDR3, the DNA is TGCAGCGCCCGGGGGTTTAGGGGCAGCACCGGGGAGCTGTTTTTT.

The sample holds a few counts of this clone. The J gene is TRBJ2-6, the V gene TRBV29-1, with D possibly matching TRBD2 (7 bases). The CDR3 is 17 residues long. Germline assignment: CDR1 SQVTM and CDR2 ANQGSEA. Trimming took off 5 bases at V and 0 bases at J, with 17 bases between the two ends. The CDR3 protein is CSVSAGAGASGANVLTF. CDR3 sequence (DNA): TGCAGCGTTTCTGCGGGAGCAGGGGCCTCTGGGGCCAACGTCCTGACTTTC.

The CDR3 DNA sequence: TGTGCCAGCAGTTATAGTCTGAGCTCCTACAATGAGCAGTTCTTC. Translation: CASSYSLSSYNEQFF. The chain uses TRBV6-5 and TRBJ2-1; D remains ambiguous. Trimming took 3 bases from V and 0 from J, leaving 9 bases between them. The V gene's germline CDR1 is MNHEY and CDR2 SVGAGI. This CDR3 comprises 15 residues.

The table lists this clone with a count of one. This chain's CDR3 is CASSKGLAGQETQYF. As DNA, the CDR3 is TGCGCCAGCAGCAAGGGACTAGCGGGGCAAGAGACCCAGTACTTC. The chain uses TRBV5-1 and TRBJ2-5, with 13 bases aligning to TRBD2. V dropped 4 bases and J dropped 2; count of bases not matched to a gene: 2. The CDR3 sequence is 15 residues long. CDR1 SGHRS and CDR2 YFSETQ come from the germline V gene.

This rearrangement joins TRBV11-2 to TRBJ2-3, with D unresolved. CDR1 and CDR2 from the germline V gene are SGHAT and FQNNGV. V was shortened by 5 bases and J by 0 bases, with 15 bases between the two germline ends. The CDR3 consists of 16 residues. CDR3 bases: TGTGCCAGCAGCCTCGGACCGTCCACTAGCACAGATACGCAGTATTTT. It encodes CASSLGPSTSTDTQYF.

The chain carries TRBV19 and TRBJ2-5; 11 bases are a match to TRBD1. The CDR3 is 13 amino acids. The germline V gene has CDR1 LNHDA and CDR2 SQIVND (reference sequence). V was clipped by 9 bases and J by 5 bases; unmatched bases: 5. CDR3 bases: TGTGCCAGCGAAAGGGACAGGGGGGAGACCCAGTACTTC. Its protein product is CASERDRGETQYF.